The rows below give T cell receptor beta chains drawn from one sample of a study of shared clonotypes between healthy human individuals. The protocol was immunoSEQ multiplex PCR, while the TCRdb copy is restricted to in-frame clones and leaves out a portion. This table holds roughly 2.2 million clones, 85% to 95% found once. The sequencing sample was made of naive CD4+ T cells from PBMCs. All receptors derive from a young man in good health. Some clones in this sample may be carry-over from other donors' samples. The CDR3 runs from the conserved cysteine through the conserved F or W. Each record gives: J gene, clone size, V gene, D gene, CDR3 protein, CDR3 DNA. D genes are given only for firm matches. A clone size is listed for some rows: how often the clone was seen (once, few, many), or a class if it is expanded.

TRBJ2-2 - TRBV28 - CASSFPRPGELFF TGTGCCAGCAGTTTCCCACGGCCCGGGGAGCTGTTTTTT
TRBJ1-1 few TRBV19 - CAVGGLRNTEAFF TGTGCCGTCGGAGGGCTGCGGAACACTGAAGCTTTCTTT
TRBJ1-3 - TRBV7-2 - CASSLSFDGNTIYF TGTGCCAGCAGCTTAAGCTTTGATGGAAACACCATATATTTT
TRBJ1-2 - TRBV29-1 - CSFLGGQGDGYTF TGCAGCTTCCTTGGGGGGCAGGGTGACGGCTACACCTTC
TRBJ1-6 once TRBV6-5 - CASSMTGTSNSPLHF TGTGCCAGCAGCATGACCGGGACATCTAATTCACCCCTCCACTTT
TRBJ2-5 - TRBV5-1 TRBD2 CASSLAGLEETQYF TGCGCCAGCAGCTTGGCGGGACTAGAAGAGACCCAGTACTTC
TRBJ2-7 - TRBV11-2 - CASSLEAPFSYEQYF TGTGCCAGCAGCTTGGAAGCTCCTTTCTCCTACGAGCAGTACTTC
TRBJ2-3 - TRBV27 TRBD2 CASKKFGLAGDADTQYF TGTGCCAGCAAAAAATTCGGACTAGCGGGAGATGCAGATACGCAGTATTTT
TRBJ2-1 once TRBV19 TRBD2 CASSIGLLGTSGRNEQFF TGTGCCAGTAGTATAGGGCTCTTGGGGACTAGCGGGAGAAATGAGCAGTTCTTC
TRBJ1-5 - TRBV7-9 - CASSPAGTYNQPQHF TGTGCCAGCAGCCCGGCCGGGACATATAATCAGCCCCAGCATTTT
TRBJ2-1 - TRBV27 TRBD2 CASSLRREREQFF TGTGCCAGCAGTTTACGGCGGGAGCGCGAGCAGTTCTTC
TRBJ2-2 - TRBV28 - CASSLLEGAGPGGELFF TGTGCCAGCAGTTTATTGGAGGGCGCGGGGCCCGGCGGGGAGCTGTTTTTT
TRBJ2-7 - TRBV5-1 - CASSLGPQLSLTTVYEQYF TGCGCCAGCAGCTTGGGGCCCCAACTGTCCCTTACAACCGTTTACGAGCAGTACTTC
TRBJ1-5 - TRBV6-6 - CASSRPDAHTNQPQHF TGTGCCAGCAGTCGCCCCGACGCACACACCAATCAGCCCCAGCATTTT